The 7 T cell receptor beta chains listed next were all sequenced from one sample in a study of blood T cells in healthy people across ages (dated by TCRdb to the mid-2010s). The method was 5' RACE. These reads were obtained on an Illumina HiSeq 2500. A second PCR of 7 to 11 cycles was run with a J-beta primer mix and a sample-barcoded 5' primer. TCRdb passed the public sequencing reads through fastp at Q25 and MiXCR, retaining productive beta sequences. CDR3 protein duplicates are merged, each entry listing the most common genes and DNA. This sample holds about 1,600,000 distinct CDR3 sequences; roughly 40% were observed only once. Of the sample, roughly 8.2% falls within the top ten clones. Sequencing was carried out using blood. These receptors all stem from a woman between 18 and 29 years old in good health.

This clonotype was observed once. The CDR3 here is CASSYREAFF. The DNA of the CDR3 is TGTGCCAGCAGTTATCGTGAAGCTTTCTTT. The chain couples TRBV6-6 to TRBJ1-1; D not certain. This CDR3 is built from 10 residues. Trimming removed 3 bases at V and 7 bases at J, with 3 bases between. Per germline, CDR1 MNHNY and CDR2 SVGAGI (reference sequence).

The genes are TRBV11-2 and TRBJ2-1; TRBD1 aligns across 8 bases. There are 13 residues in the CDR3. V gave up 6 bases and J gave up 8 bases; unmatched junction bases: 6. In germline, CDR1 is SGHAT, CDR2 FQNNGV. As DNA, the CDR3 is TGTGCCAGCAGTTATCCGACAGGGGATGAGCAGTTCTTC. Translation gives CASSYPTGDEQFF.

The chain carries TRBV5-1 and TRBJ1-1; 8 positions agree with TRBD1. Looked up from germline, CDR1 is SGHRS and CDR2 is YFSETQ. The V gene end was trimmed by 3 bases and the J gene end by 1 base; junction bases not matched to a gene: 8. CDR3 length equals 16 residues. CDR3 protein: CASSSRPGQGNTEAFF. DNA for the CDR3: TGCGCCAGCAGCTCACGGCCCGGACAGGGGAACACTGAAGCTTTCTTT.

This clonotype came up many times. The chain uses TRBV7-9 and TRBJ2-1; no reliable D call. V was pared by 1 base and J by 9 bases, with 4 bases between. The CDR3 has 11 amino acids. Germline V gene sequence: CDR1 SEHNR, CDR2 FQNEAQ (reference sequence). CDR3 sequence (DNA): TGTGCCAGCAGCTTAGTTCTTGAGCAGTTCTTC. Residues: CASSLVLEQFF.

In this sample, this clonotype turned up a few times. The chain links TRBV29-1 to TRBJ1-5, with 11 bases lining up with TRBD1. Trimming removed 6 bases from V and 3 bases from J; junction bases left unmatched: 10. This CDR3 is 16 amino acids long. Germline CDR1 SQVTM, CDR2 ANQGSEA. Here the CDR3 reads CSVTSDRGPDNQPQHF. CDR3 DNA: TGCAGCGTGACCTCGGACAGGGGGCCGGACAATCAGCCCCAGCATTTT.

CDR3 nucleotides: TGTGCCAGCAGAGCCGGGACTAGCGTCAATGAGCAGTTCTTC. Translating gives CASRAGTSVNEQFF. This rearrangement joins TRBV3-1 to TRBJ2-1; TRBD2 matches 10 bases. Germline CDR1 reads LGHDT; CDR2 reads YNNKEL (reference sequence). This CDR3 region has 14 residues. After removal of 6 bases from V and 6 bases from J, the junction contained 5 bases not matched to a gene.

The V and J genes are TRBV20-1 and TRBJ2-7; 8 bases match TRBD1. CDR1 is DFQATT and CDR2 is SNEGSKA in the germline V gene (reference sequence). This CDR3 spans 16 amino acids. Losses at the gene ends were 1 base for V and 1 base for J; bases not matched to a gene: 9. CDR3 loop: CSARASWGQESYEQYF. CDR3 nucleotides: TGCAGTGCTAGAGCTTCATGGGGACAGGAGTCCTACGAGCAGTACTTC.